The 16 T cell receptor beta chains listed next were all sequenced from one sample in a study of shared clonotypes between healthy human individuals. Assay: immunoSEQ multiplex PCR; the TCRdb copy retains only in-frame clones and omits some. Of 950,000 to 1,300,000 clones in the sample, approximately 72% are singletons; the top ten hold approximately 1.3%. The sequencing sample was made of memory CD4+ T cells sorted from blood. Subset noted: CD45RA-negative fraction. These receptors all come from a man between 18 and 29 years old in good health.

The gene calls are TRBV27 and TRBJ1-1, with 11 bases that match TRBD1. The CDR3 sequence is 16 residues long. Germline V CDR1 and CDR2: MNHEY, SMNVEV (reference sequence). The junction had 12 bases not matched to a gene; V was cut back by 5 bases and J by 7 bases. CDR3 DNA sequence: TGTGCCAGCAGTCCTTCAATCCGGGACAGGGGGAATGAAGCTTTCTTT. Protein: CASSPSIRDRGNEAFF.

J is TRBJ2-7 and V is TRBV18; D unclear. This CDR3 spans 12 amino acids. V was shortened by 6 bases and J by 6 bases, with 12 bases between the two germline ends. The V gene's germline CDR1 is KGHSH and CDR2 LQKENI. This chain's CDR3 is CASSRERREQYF. In nucleotides, the CDR3 is TGTGCCAGCTCTCGTGAACGACGCGAGCAGTACTTC.

The CDR3 is CASSIPGQGPSDTQYF. CDR3 sequence (DNA): TGTGCCAGCAGCATCCCGGGACAGGGACCTTCAGATACGCAGTATTTT. The chain uses TRBV5-4 and TRBJ2-3, with 9 bases fitting TRBD1. The trim removed 4 bases at V and 4 bases at J, leaving 10 bases unmatched. Germline CDR1 SGHNT, CDR2 YYREEE (reference sequence). This CDR3 has 16 amino acids.

The gene calls are TRBV11-3 and TRBJ2-5; TRBD2 matches at 13 bases. This CDR3 is 18 amino acids long. J lost 1 base, V lost 3 bases, and 8 bases had no gene match. CDR1 is SGHNT and CDR2 is YENEEA in the germline V gene. The CDR3 nucleotides read TGTGCCAGCAGCTTCTTTGTGGGACTAGCGGGACGCCAAGAGACCCAGTACTTC. This encodes CASSFFVGLAGRQETQYF.

This clone has just one count. V and J are TRBV9 and TRBJ2-2; D is undetermined. The CDR3 is 14 residues long. Germline V gene lookup returns CDR1 SGDLS and CDR2 YYNGEE. Trimming shortened V by 3 bases and J by 7 bases, and 13 bases separated the two germline ends. CDR3 sequence: CASSALMGGGELFF. The CDR3, as DNA: TGTGCCAGCAGCGCCCTCATGGGCGGCGGGGAGCTGTTTTTT.

The chain employs TRBV13 and TRBJ2-1; unclear D gene. V lost 2 bases, J lost 0 bases, and 5 bases lay in between. The CDR3 sequence is 14 residues long. Germline CDR1 reads PRHDT; CDR2 reads FYEKMQ (reference sequence). In nucleotides, the CDR3 is TGTGCCAGCAGCTTACCACGCTCCTACAATGAGCAGTTCTTC. It specifies CASSLPRSYNEQFF.

Concerning this clone: Other nucleotide sequences from this sample produce the same CDR3. V usage is TRBV2 and J usage is TRBJ1-1, with D uncertain. The V end was cut by 4 bases, the J end by 1 base, with 7 bases between. The CDR3 is made up of 13 amino acids. Germline V gene lookup returns CDR1 SNHLY and CDR2 FYNNEI. DNA for the CDR3: TGTGCCAGCAGTGCTACCGGGAACACTGAAGCTTTCTTT. Translated, it gives CASSATGNTEAFF.

The gene calls are TRBV6-1 and TRBJ2-7, with 10 bases aligning to TRBD2. Germline V gene lookup returns CDR1 MNHNS and CDR2 SASEGT. V shed 6 bases and J 6 bases; nucleotides not matched to a gene: 11. The CDR3 has 15 amino acids. The CDR3 is CASSGLAGARGEQYF. The CDR3 coding sequence is TGTGCCAGCAGCGGGCTAGCGGGAGCCCGAGGCGAGCAGTACTTC.

This rearrangement joins TRBV27 to TRBJ2-3; D remains ambiguous. Germline CDR1 and CDR2: MNHEY and SMNVEV (reference sequence). The CDR3 extends over 15 amino acids. V lost 1 base and J 0 bases, leaving 8 bases between the germline ends. In DNA form, the CDR3 reads TGTGCCAGCAGTTTATTAGGAAAGAGCACAGATACGCAGTATTTT. Encoded protein: CASSLLGKSTDTQYF.

The genes are TRBV4-1 and TRBJ2-5, with TRBD2 matching 7 bases. V lost 8 bases and J lost 9; bases outside the gene matches: 15. The CDR3 sequence is 14 residues long. The germline V gene has CDR1 MGHRA and CDR2 YSYEKL. CDR3 DNA: TGCGCCAGCGCCCAGGGCGGGGGATTAGGGCCCCAGTACTTC. Its translation: CASAQGGGLGPQYF.

The genes are TRBV15 and TRBJ2-7; D ambiguous. The V end was cut by 5 bases, the J end by 1 base, with 12 bases between. CDR1 is LNHNV and CDR2 is YYDKDF in the germline V gene (reference sequence). The CDR3 runs 14 residues. Here the CDR3 reads CATSFGGSSYEQYF. As DNA, the CDR3 is TGTGCCACCAGCTTCGGCGGCTCGTCCTACGAGCAGTACTTC.

The gene calls are TRBV10-3 and TRBJ1-2, with unresolved D. The CDR3 contains 13 residues. Germline assignment: CDR1 ENHRY and CDR2 SYGVKD. The V end was cut by 3 bases, the J end by 3 bases, with 8 bases between. The chain's CDR3 is CAISDQADYGYTF. CDR3 nucleotide sequence: TGTGCCATCAGTGACCAGGCCGACTATGGCTACACCTTC.

The chain is built from TRBV5-5 and TRBJ2-3; tentative D call: TRBD1 (5 bases). The V gene lost 2 bases and the J gene lost 3 bases, with 13 bases spanning the gap. The CDR3 has 15 residues. Germline CDR1 SGHKS, CDR2 YYEKEE (reference sequence). The CDR3 protein is CASSLVQGQTDTQYF. In nucleotides, the CDR3 is TGTGCCAGCAGCTTAGTCCAGGGTCAAACAGATACGCAGTATTTT. Supplemented by reference TRBV5-5 and TRBJ2-3, the full variable domain reads DAGVTQSPTHLIKTRGQQVTLRCSPISGHKSVSWYQQVLGQGPQFIFQYYEKEERGRGNFPDRFSARQFPNYSSELNVNALLLGDSALYLCASSLVQGQTDTQYFGPGTRLTVL.

This clone was seen only a few times. The rearrangement joins TRBV5-1 to TRBJ2-3, with a tentative D call TRBD2 (6 bases). V lost 4 bases and J 6 bases, leaving 18 bases between the germline ends. CDR1 SGHRS and CDR2 YFSETQ come from the germline V gene. CDR3 length: 15 residues. CDR3 residues: CASSLLGGVKDTQYF. CDR3 DNA: TGCGCCAGCAGCCTACTGGGCGGGGTCAAGGATACGCAGTATTTT.

The rearrangement uses TRBV4-1 and TRBJ2-5; 7 bases match TRBD1. The junction had 7 bases not matched to a gene; V was cut back by 4 bases and J by 5 bases. Looked up from germline, CDR1 is MGHRA and CDR2 is YSYEKL. This CDR3 region has 14 residues. CDR3 sequence: CASSPGEGAETQYF. In DNA, the CDR3 is TGCGCCAGCAGCCCGGGTGAGGGGGCGGAGACCCAGTACTTC.

The V and J genes are TRBV2 and TRBJ2-1; no definite D call. The germline CDR1 and CDR2 sequences are SNHLY and FYNNEI. The CDR3 sequence is 12 residues long. Trimming shortened V by 6 bases and J by 12 bases, and 15 bases separated the two germline ends. The CDR3 nucleotides are TGTGCCAGCAGCCAATCGACCCTATGGCAGTTCTTC. This codes for CASSQSTLWQFF.